These 30 T cell receptor beta chains were all obtained from the same sample, sequenced in a study of blood T cell repertoires in COVID-19. This table comes from immunoSEQ multiplex PCR, and its TCRdb copy is limited to in-frame clones, with some not included. The sample records tens of thousands of clones, 75% to 90% being singletons. Sequencing was done on a sample of peripheral blood. All receptors derive from a human donor in a cohort sampled during active COVID-19.

This rearrangement joins TRBV28 to TRBJ2-7; 8 bases are a match to TRBD1. The CDR3 covers 14 residues. Trimming took 5 bases from V and 3 from J; bases not matched to a gene: 6. Germline loops: CDR1 MDHEN, CDR2 SYDVKM. DNA for the CDR3: TGTGCCAGCAGTCCAGGGGACAGGATCTACGAGCAGTACTTC. It translates to CASSPGDRIYEQYF.

This clone was detected only once. This chain connects TRBV5-1 to TRBJ2-3, with TRBD1 matching over 12 bases. The germline CDR1 and CDR2 sequences are SGHRS and YFSETQ. The V segment lost 0 bases and the J segment 0 bases; nucleotides outside the gene matches: 2. The CDR3 sequence is 17 residues long. The DNA of the CDR3 is TGCGCCAGCAGCTTGGGGGACAGGGGGCGCAGCACAGATACGCAGTATTTT. This gives the protein CASSLGDRGRSTDTQYF.

The chain employs TRBV28 and TRBJ1-1; D is possibly TRBD1 (5 bases). The CDR3 loop spans 14 amino acids. V gave up 2 bases and J gave up 4 bases, with 11 bases separating them. Germline loops: CDR1 MDHEN, CDR2 SYDVKM. The CDR3 DNA reads TGTGCCAGCAGTTTACTAGGGGTCCTCACTGAAGCTTTCTTT. Encoded protein: CASSLLGVLTEAFF. Using reference TRBV28 and TRBJ1-1 for the parts outside the CDR3, the full variable domain is DVKVTQSSRYLVKRTGEKVFLECVQDMDHENMFWYRQDPGLGLRLIYFSYDVKMKEKGDIPEGYSVSREKKERFSLILESASTNQTSMYLCASSLLGVLTEAFFGQGTRLTVV.

This clone was detected a few times. V gene TRBV7-2 combines with J gene TRBJ1-5; possibly TRBD1 for D (5 bases). Trimming removed 6 bases from V and 6 bases from J, with 15 bases in between. The germline CDR1 and CDR2 sequences are SGHTA and FQGNSA. This CDR3 has 14 amino acids. The CDR3 sequence is CASSPPRGIQPQHF. The CDR3, as DNA: TGTGCCAGCAGTCCCCCTCGGGGGATTCAGCCCCAGCATTTT.

This clone was recorded a few times. V usage is TRBV5-8 and J usage is TRBJ2-1; maybe TRBD1 (7 bases). The CDR3 covers 15 residues. Germline V gives CDR1 SGHTS, CDR2 YDEGEE. V was pared by 4 bases and J by 6 bases, with 17 bases between. The CDR3 loop reads CASSRGGRERNEQFF. The CDR3 nucleotides read TGTGCCAGCAGCCGAGGGGGCCGGGAGCGCAATGAGCAGTTCTTC.

J is TRBJ1-1 and V is TRBV9, with TRBD1 as a possible D gene (6 bases). Germline CDR1 SGDLS, CDR2 YYNGEE. The CDR3 runs to 16 residues. V was clipped by 0 bases and J by 1 base, with 13 bases between them. CDR3 amino acids: CASSVALWDTNTEAFF. CDR3 DNA sequence: TGTGCCAGCAGCGTAGCTCTTTGGGACACGAACACTGAAGCTTTCTTT.

DNA of the CDR3: TGTGCCAGCAGCTTAGCAGGGGGAAGTTCACCCCTCCACTTT. This encodes CASSLAGGSSPLHF. The rearrangement uses TRBV7-9 and TRBJ1-6, with D perhaps matching TRBD1 (6 bases). Looked up from germline, CDR1 is SEHNR and CDR2 is FQNEAQ (reference sequence). Trimming took off 0 bases at V and 9 bases at J, with 9 bases between the two ends. The CDR3 loop spans 14 amino acids. Variable domain in full (rest from reference TRBV7-9 and TRBJ1-6): DTGVSQNPRHKITKRGQNVTFRCDPISEHNRLYWYRQTLGQGPEFLTYFQNEAQLEKSRLLSDRFSAERPKGSFSTLEIQRTEQGDSAMYLCASSLAGGSSPLHFGNGTRLTVT.

The chain uses TRBV6-5 and TRBJ2-3, with 9 bases identical to TRBD2. Trimming cost V 7 bases and J 4 bases; bases outside gene matches: 3. CDR1 is MNHEY, CDR2 SVGAGI, per germline. There are 13 residues in the CDR3. The CDR3 bases are TGTGCCAGCAAAGCGGGAGGAGCAGATACGCAGTATTTT. As protein: CASKAGGADTQYF.

In this sample, this clone turned up once. The chain carries TRBV7-2 and TRBJ2-7; 9 bases fit TRBD2. V was clipped by 6 bases and J by 1 base; unmatched bases: 10. Germline V gene data show CDR1 as SGHTA and CDR2 as FQGNSA. The CDR3 contains 16 residues. CDR3 sequence (DNA): TGTGCCAGCAGTCGATTAGCGGGAGTCATGTCCTACGAGCAGTACTTC. Residues: CASSRLAGVMSYEQYF.

The V gene is TRBV6-5, the J gene TRBJ1-4, with D perhaps matching TRBD1 (6 bases). The V end lost 4 bases, the J end lost 3 bases, and 9 bases lay between the germline ends. CDR3 size: 14 residues. The germline CDR1 and CDR2 sequences are MNHEY and SVGAGI. The DNA of the CDR3 is TGTGCCAGCAGTTGGGGGGGCCCTAATGAAAAACTGTTTTTT. It is translated as CASSWGGPNEKLFF.

This rearrangement joins TRBV7-9 to TRBJ1-2, with 9 bases matching TRBD1. Unmatched junction bases numbered 11, after V lost 4 bases and J lost 5 bases. The CDR3 is 16 residues long. Germline V lookup: CDR1 SEHNR, CDR2 FQNEAQ (reference sequence). Written as DNA, the CDR3 is TGTGCCAGCAGCTCCCTCTACGGGACAGGGATATATGGCTACACCTTC. This translates into CASSSLYGTGIYGYTF.

The chain recombines TRBV6-5 with TRBJ2-5, with 7 bases identical to TRBD2. V was clipped by 6 bases and J by 4 bases; unmatched bases: 11. CDR3 size: 15 residues. Germline values: CDR1 MNHEY, CDR2 SVGAGI. CDR3 region: CASRAGTGAVETQYF. For the CDR3, the DNA is TGTGCCAGCAGAGCGGGGACGGGCGCCGTAGAGACCCAGTACTTC.

The chain recombines TRBV2 with TRBJ2-4; TRBD1 aligns across 10 bases. The CDR3 covers 13 residues. In germline, CDR1 is SNHLY, CDR2 FYNNEI. V gave up 5 bases and J gave up 12 bases; unmatched junction bases: 7. CDR3 sequence reads: CASSTRQGAYQYF. The DNA for the CDR3 is TGTGCCAGCAGTACCCGACAGGGGGCGTATCAGTACTTC.

The chain uses TRBV11-2 and TRBJ2-3; 7 nucleotides match TRBD2. The CDR3 contains 14 residues. V lost 6 bases to trimming and J lost 11 bases; unmatched junction nucleotides: 14. Looked up from germline, CDR1 is SGHAT and CDR2 is FQNNGV. The CDR3 sequence: CASSRGEGLAGQYF. CDR3 sequence (DNA): TGTGCCAGCAGTCGGGGGGAGGGGCTGGCAGGGCAGTATTTT. Supplemented by reference TRBV11-2 and TRBJ2-3, the full variable domain reads EAGVAQSPRYKIIEKRQSVAFWCNPISGHATLYWYQQILGQGPKLLIQFQNNGVVDDSQLPKDRFSAERLKGVDSTLKIQPAKLEDSAVYLCASSRGEGLAGQYFGPGTRLTVL.

This clone was recorded once. The chain combines TRBV2 with TRBJ1-6; D ambiguous. The germline V gene encodes CDR1 SNHLY and CDR2 FYNNEI. The CDR3 consists of 16 residues. Trimming removed 6 bases at V and 9 bases at J, with 21 bases between. CDR3 nucleotide sequence: TGTGCCAGCAGGAAGACTCCGGGAAAGATGGGTTCACCCCTCCACTTT. Encoded protein: CASRKTPGKMGSPLHF.

This CDR3 reads CASSPPDRSGNTIYF. The DNA of the CDR3 is TGTGCCAGCAGCCCTCCGGACAGGTCTGGAAACACCATATATTTT. The rearrangement joins TRBV3-1 (or the pseudogene TRBV3-2) to TRBJ1-3, with TRBD1 identical over 7 bases. V gave up 4 bases and J gave up 1 base; unmatched junction bases: 4. CDR1 is LGHDT and CDR2 is YNNKEL in the germline V gene (reference sequence). The CDR3 spans 15 residues.

This rearrangement joins TRBV5-5 to TRBJ2-1; 11 positions agree with TRBD1. V was clipped by 4 bases and J by 3 bases; unmatched bases: 3. Germline CDR1 reads SGHKS; CDR2 reads YYEKEE (reference sequence). This CDR3 is built from 15 residues. The CDR3 is CASSAGQGVYNEQFF. The DNA of the CDR3 is TGTGCCAGCAGCGCGGGACAGGGGGTCTACAATGAGCAGTTCTTC.

The CDR3 reads CASRPPLGAEGYTF. The CDR3, as DNA: TGTGCCAGCAGACCTCCATTGGGGGCGGAAGGCTACACCTTC. The rearrangement joins TRBV7-8 to TRBJ1-2; D may be TRBD1 (6 bases). The CDR3 length is 14 residues. Trimming removed 6 bases from V and 8 bases from J, with 19 bases in between. Looked up from germline, CDR1 is SGHVS and CDR2 is FQNEAQ.

This chain uses TRBV2 with TRBJ2-7; 9 nucleotides agree with TRBD1. Germline CDR1 is SNHLY and CDR2 is FYNNEI. This CDR3 has 14 amino acids. V was clipped by 11 bases and J by 1 base; unmatched bases: 9. The CDR3 DNA reads TGTGCCGGGGGGGTACAGGGGGCGTCCTACGAGCAGTACTTC. It is translated as CAGGVQGASYEQYF. The full variable domain, completed using reference TRBV2 and TRBJ2-7, is EPEVTQTPSHQVTQMGQEVILRCVPISNHLYFYWYRQILGQKVEFLVSFYNNEISEKSEIFDDQFSVERPDGSNFTLKIRSTKLEDSAMYFCAGGVQGASYEQYFGPGTRLTVT.

This clone appeared a few times. This chain joins TRBV2 and TRBJ2-2; unclear D gene. The CDR3 is 13 residues long. Germline CDR1 reads SNHLY; CDR2 reads FYNNEI. Trimming shortened V by 2 bases and J by 3 bases, and 4 bases separated the two germline ends. DNA for the CDR3: TGTGCCAGCAGTGAACAGTACACCGGGGAGCTGTTTTTT. Translation: CASSEQYTGELFF.

This chain connects TRBV24-1 to TRBJ2-1; TRBD2 is a possible D gene (6 bases). V lost 5 bases to trimming and J lost 10 bases, with 17 bases between them. Germline V gene data show CDR1 as KGHDR and CDR2 as SFDVKD. The CDR3 runs 14 residues. CDR3 DNA: TGTGCCACCAGTGCCACCAAAACGGGAGTGGAGCAGTTCTTC. Translating it yields CATSATKTGVEQFF.

The J gene is TRBJ2-3, the V gene TRBV19, with TRBD2 matching over 7 bases. The germline gives CDR1 LNHDA, CDR2 SQIVND (reference sequence). The CDR3 sequence is 15 residues long. The ends lost 5 bases at V and 1 base at J; junction bases unmatched: 6. In DNA, the CDR3 is TGTGCCAGTAGTCCCCTTGCGGGGGGCACAGATACGCAGTATTTT. The encoded protein is CASSPLAGGTDTQYF.

The chain employs TRBV14 and TRBJ1-4, with 9 bases aligning to TRBD1. The CDR3 is made up of 16 amino acids. Germline CDR1 is SGHDN and CDR2 is FVKESK. J gave up 11 bases and V 0 bases, and 10 bases lay outside the gene matches. The CDR3 nucleotides are TGTGCCAGCAGCCAAGATACGTCCCGACAGGGGGATAAACTGTTTTTT. Protein product: CASSQDTSRQGDKLFF.

The sample holds one count of this clone. V is TRBV25-1 and J is TRBJ2-5, with D possibly TRBD2 on 5 matching bases. The CDR3 is made up of 15 amino acids. The germline V gene encodes CDR1 MGHDK and CDR2 SYGVNS. The V end was cut by 0 bases, the J end by 2 bases, with 10 bases between. CDR3 sequence (DNA): TGTGCCAGCAGTGAATATAAGCGGAGGCAAGAGACCCAGTACTTC. Amino acid sequence: CASSEYKRRQETQYF.

V usage is TRBV28 and J usage is TRBJ1-1; TRBD1 aligns across 7 bases. This CDR3 is 14 amino acids long. Germline V CDR1 and CDR2: MDHEN, SYDVKM. V lost 7 bases, J lost 4 bases, and 9 bases stayed unmatched. The CDR3: CASKPTGASTEAFF. CDR3 in DNA: TGTGCCAGCAAACCTACAGGGGCCAGCACTGAAGCTTTCTTT.

To note about this clone: In the same sample, other DNA sequences code for this CDR3. The chain recombines TRBV3-1 (or the pseudogene TRBV3-2) with TRBJ1-5, with D perhaps TRBD1 (6 bases). The V and J ends lost 1 base and 4 bases respectively, with 14 bases between them. The length of the CDR3 is 16 residues. In germline, CDR1 is LGHDT, CDR2 YNNKEL (reference sequence). The CDR3 region is CASSQGGGGGNQPQHF. The CDR3 coding sequence is TGTGCCAGCAGCCAAGGAGGAGGGGGGGGAAATCAGCCCCAGCATTTT.

This clone has just a few counts. This CDR3 is also generated by other DNA sequences in the sample. The chain joins TRBV15 to TRBJ2-7, with D perhaps TRBD2 (6 bases). The CDR3 length is 14 residues. V was cut by 3 bases and J by 0 bases, with 9 bases left in between. CDR1 is LNHNV, CDR2 YYDKDF, per germline (reference sequence). The CDR3 DNA reads TGTGCCACCAGCAGGGAGGGCGGCTCCTACGAGCAGTACTTC. Amino acid sequence: CATSREGGSYEQYF.

This clone was detected only a few times. V and J are TRBV3-1 (or the pseudogene TRBV3-2) and TRBJ2-2; 7 nucleotides line up with TRBD1. Germline assignment: CDR1 LGHDT and CDR2 YNNKEL (reference sequence). V shed 4 bases, J shed 6 bases, and the junction held 11 bases outside the gene matches. This CDR3 is 16 amino acids long. CDR3 sequence: CASSPGDRLRAGELFF. As DNA, the CDR3 is TGTGCCAGCAGCCCTGGGGACAGACTACGCGCCGGGGAGCTGTTTTTT.

V gene TRBV5-6 combines with J gene TRBJ2-3, with TRBD2 identical over 13 bases. CDR3 length equals 16 residues. The V gene's germline CDR1 is SGHDT and CDR2 YYEEEE. V lost 6 bases to trimming and J lost 6 bases; unmatched junction nucleotides: 10. The CDR3 DNA reads TGTGCCAGCACCCCCGGACTAGCGGGAGTTGCGGATACGCAGTATTTT. The encoded protein is CASTPGLAGVADTQYF.

The chain has TRBV2 and TRBJ1-2, with 12 bases matching TRBD1. In germline, CDR1 is SNHLY, CDR2 FYNNEI. V shed 5 bases and J 7 bases; nucleotides not matched to a gene: 5. The CDR3 runs 14 residues. The CDR3: CASSRDRGPFGYTF. In nucleotides, the CDR3 is TGTGCCAGCAGTAGGGACAGGGGGCCGTTTGGCTACACCTTC.